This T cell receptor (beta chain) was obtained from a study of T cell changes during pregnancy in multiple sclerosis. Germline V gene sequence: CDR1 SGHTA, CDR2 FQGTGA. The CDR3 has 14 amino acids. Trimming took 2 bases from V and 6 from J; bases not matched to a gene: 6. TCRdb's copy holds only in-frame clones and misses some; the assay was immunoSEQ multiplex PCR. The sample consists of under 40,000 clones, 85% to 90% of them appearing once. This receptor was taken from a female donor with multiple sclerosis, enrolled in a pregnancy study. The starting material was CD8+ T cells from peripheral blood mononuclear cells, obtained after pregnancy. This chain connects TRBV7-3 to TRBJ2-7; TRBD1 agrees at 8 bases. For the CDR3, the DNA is TGTGCCAGCAGCTTAGGACAGGGTGGTCTCGAGCAGTACTTC. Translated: CASSLGQGGLEQYF.